These 2 T cell receptor beta chains were sequenced from one sample in a study of blood T cell repertoires in COVID-19. TCRdb's copy holds only in-frame clones and misses some; the assay was immunoSEQ multiplex PCR. The data hold under 350,000 clones, with roughly 88% observed a single time. Input material: peripheral blood. Every receptor here comes from a woman aged 70-85 years with acute or convalescent COVID-19.

The chain links TRBV10-1 to TRBJ2-1; 9 bases fit TRBD2. J gave up 6 bases and V 7 bases, and 10 bases lay outside the gene matches. Germline V gene data show CDR1 as WNHNN and CDR2 as SYGVQD (reference sequence). CDR3 length equals 15 residues. As DNA, the CDR3 is TGCGCCAGCAAGAATTCCAGCGGGGGGCTCAATGAGCAGTTCTTC. Translation gives CASKNSSGGLNEQFF.

The J gene is TRBJ1-2, the V gene TRBV6-5; no clear D gene. Germline CDR1 MNHEY, CDR2 SVGAGI. Between the trimmed V and J ends, which lost 4 bases and 5 bases, there was a span of 8 bases. The CDR3 covers 12 residues. In DNA form, the CDR3 reads TGTGCCAGCAGTTTAAGAGGGTATGGCTACACCTTC. This encodes CASSLRGYGYTF.